This entry describes one T cell receptor (beta chain). Primers: 60 Vbeta forward and 13 Jbeta reverse. The assay was immunoSEQ multiplex PCR, and TCRdb's table has in-frame clones only and misses some. Its listing shows 70,000 or so clones. The data stem from a study of cytomegalovirus exposure and HLA in healthy donors. This CDR3 contains 14 residues. V lost 5 bases and J 3 bases, leaving 10 bases between the germline ends. From germline, CDR1 is SGHTA and CDR2 FQGNSA. V gene TRBV7-2 combines with J gene TRBJ1-4; D remains ambiguous. This TCR came from a man in his forties in good health and CMV-seronegative. What was sequenced was PBMCs. CDR3 nucleotide sequence: TGTGCCAGCAGCCCACGGGTAGCTAATGAAAAACTGTTTTTT. Protein product: CASSPRVANEKLFF.